This T cell receptor beta chain is from a study of blood T cell repertoires in COVID-19. Study overall: Donors in the United States, Italy and Spain gave samples during acute or convalescent COVID-19.

The table lists this clone with a count of one. Source study methods: Reference gene primer amplification in the assay estimated nucleated cell counts. Sequencing was performed with immunoSEQ multiplex PCR; in TCRdb, only in-frame clones are kept and a portion is missing. V, J and clone size derive from that table, while D and trimming were established from the DNA sequence. The data hold approximately 27,000 clones, with around nine tenths observed a single time. Trimming at V came to 5 bases and at J to 0 bases, leaving 19 bases not matched to a gene. The CDR3 totals 22 residues. Germline V lookup: CDR1 SGHRS, CDR2 YFSETQ.

The sample consisted of peripheral blood. The chain couples TRBV5-1 to TRBJ2-1; 14 bases match TRBD2. This TCR derives from a man in his 70s with acute or convalescent COVID-19. Here the CDR3 reads CASRFNTPGTSGGKSSYNEQFF. CDR3 sequence (DNA): TGCGCCAGCAGGTTTAACACCCCCGGGACTAGCGGGGGCAAAAGCTCCTACAATGAGCAGTTCTTC. Supplemented by reference TRBV5-1 and TRBJ2-1, the full variable domain reads KAGVTQTPRYLIKTRGQQVTLSCSPISGHRSVSWYQQTPGQGLQFLFEYFSETQRNKGNFPGRFSGRQFSNSRSEMNVSTLELGDSALYLCASRFNTPGTSGGKSSYNEQFFGPGTRLTVL.